Sequencing of this T cell receptor (beta chain) was carried out in a study of metastatic and nonmetastatic thyroid tumors. Study as a whole: For malignant and benign thyroid patients, tumor or nodule tissue and blood were the sources whose repertoires were compared.

No treatment had been given to any patient before thyroid surgery. This clone was counted ten times or more. Per the study methods: CDR3 differences across clinicopathological groups were used to build a distant-metastasis classifier for papillary thyroid cancer. Using MiXCR, TCRdb re-called clones from the PCR reads. Here the V and J calls rest on TCRdb's processing, not on the authors' analysis. The table has about 40,000 clones, about 10% seen once. V lost 0 bases to trimming and J lost 11 bases, with 17 bases between them. This CDR3 contains 14 residues. CDR1 SGHRS and CDR2 YFSETQ come from the germline V gene.

The sequence came from a female donor with papillary thyroid cancer or a benign thyroid nodule (not recorded which). Some clones in this sample may be carry-over from other donors' samples. The chain uses TRBV5-1 and TRBJ1-1; no firm D call. What was sequenced was blood. The CDR3: CASSLEWQNGDAFF. The DNA for the CDR3 is TGCGCCAGCAGCTTGGAATGGCAGAACGGTGATGCTTTCTTT.